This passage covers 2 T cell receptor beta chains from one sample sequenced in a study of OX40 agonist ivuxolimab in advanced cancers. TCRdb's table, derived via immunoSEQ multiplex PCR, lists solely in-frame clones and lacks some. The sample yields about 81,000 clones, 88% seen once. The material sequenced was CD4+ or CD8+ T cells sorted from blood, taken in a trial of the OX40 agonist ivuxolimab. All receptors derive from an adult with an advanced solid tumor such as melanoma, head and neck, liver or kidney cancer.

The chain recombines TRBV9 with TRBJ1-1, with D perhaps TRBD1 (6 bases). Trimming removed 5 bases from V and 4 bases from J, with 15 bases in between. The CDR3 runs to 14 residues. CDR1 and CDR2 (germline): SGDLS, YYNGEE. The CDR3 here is CASSGLGGFTEAFF. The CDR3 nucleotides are TGTGCCAGCAGTGGGTTAGGGGGTTTCACTGAAGCTTTCTTT.

CDR3: CASAATQNTEAFF. The CDR3 bases are TGTGCCAGCGCCGCGACGCAGAACACTGAAGCTTTCTTT. J is TRBJ1-1 and V is TRBV2; D is unclear. The length of the CDR3 is 13 residues. Germline values: CDR1 SNHLY, CDR2 FYNNEI. Deletions cut 8 bases from V and 1 base from J, with 11 bases between.